The sequence of this T cell receptor beta chain was determined in a study of beta chain features in type 1 diabetes. cDNA synthesis used the whole RNA isolate, giving expressed TCRB sequences. Method: immunoSEQ multiplex PCR; TCRdb's copy keeps in-frame clones and lacks some. The sample lists about 150,000 clones; over 8.5% were seen once. This clone has only a few counts. The CDR3 runs to 17 residues. V shed 2 bases and J shed 1 base, with 19 bases lying between them. CDR1 is SGHNT, CDR2 YYREEE, per germline (reference sequence). The sequence was collected from a young man in good health. Sequencing input: central memory CD4+ T cells from blood. The chain combines TRBV5-4 with TRBJ2-7; the D gene is possibly TRBD1 (7 bases). CDR3 region: CASSFPGGGKSSYEQYF. CDR3 coding DNA: TGTGCCAGCAGCTTCCCAGGGGGAGGAAAAAGTTCCTACGAGCAGTACTTC.